This paragraph covers one TCR beta chain sequence. What it binds is unknown. The DNA ends 3 residues before the CDR3 does, and the rest of the CDR3 is filled in from the germline J gene. The sample is drawn from a study of T cells in women clearing cervical HPV infection. In the study overall: Controls were women whose single incident HPV16 infection cleared within 12 months without precancer or cancer. Controls gave blood once infection was undetectable; cases at lesion identification. For cases, blood was sampled a median 149 days after lesion detection, interquartile range about 80 to 220 days. Study-level results: CIN3+ cases had significantly higher TCR repertoire richness than controls, but evenness did not differ.

The germline V and J ends were trimmed by 5 bases and 4 bases, with 15 bases remaining between them. From germline, CDR1 is SGHAT and CDR2 FQNNGV. The CDR3 extends over 15 amino acids. Here immunoSEQ multiplex PCR was the method, and the copy in TCRdb shows in-frame clones only, minus some. The sample is made up of 35,000 to 45,000 clones, and the top ten hold roughly 5.2% of it. The chain has TRBV11-2 and TRBJ1-3, with TRBD1 as a possible D gene (5 bases). This receptor was identified in a woman aged 18 to 75 with a cervical HPV16 infection that either progressed to CIN3+ or cleared (not recorded which). Sequenced sample: blood buffy coat. The CDR3 spells CASSQGAGRGNTIYF. The DNA read from the CDR3 is TGTGCCAGCAGCCAAGGAGCAGGGAGAGGAAACACC.